The 16 T cell receptor beta chains below were found in one sample sequenced in a study of OX40 agonist ivuxolimab in advanced cancers. Only in-frame clones appear in the TCRdb table, and some are missing; sequencing was by immunoSEQ multiplex PCR. In the table there are roughly 97,000 clones, 80% to 90% of which are singletons. The material sequenced was CD4+ or CD8+ T cells sorted from blood, taken in a trial of the OX40 agonist ivuxolimab. The receptors were sampled from an adult with an advanced solid tumor such as melanoma, head and neck, liver or kidney cancer.

This sequence joins TRBV9 and TRBJ2-5, with 9 bases lining up with TRBD2. CDR1 and CDR2 from the germline V gene are SGDLS and YYNGEE. Trimming at V came to 0 bases and at J to 5 bases, leaving 5 bases not matched to a gene. The CDR3 has 15 amino acids. CDR3 coding DNA: TGTGCCAGCAGCGTAGCTGGGACTAGCTTGGAGACCCAGTACTTC. Translating it yields CASSVAGTSLETQYF.

The DNA for the CDR3 is TGTGCCTGGAGTGGGGGGGCCAGGTATGGCTACACCTTC. This translates into CAWSGGARYGYTF. This rearrangement joins TRBV30 to TRBJ1-2, with D perhaps matching TRBD1 (6 bases). V lost 1 base, J lost 5 bases, and 11 bases lay in between. The CDR3 sequence is 13 residues long. Germline CDR1 reads GTSNPN; CDR2 reads SVGIG (reference sequence).

This chain links TRBV7-2 with TRBJ1-1; no definite D call. V dropped 3 bases and J dropped 0 bases, with 17 bases sitting between them. Germline V CDR1 and CDR2: SGHTA, FQGNSA. CDR3 length equals 17 residues. The CDR3 DNA reads as TGTGCCAGCAGCTTCCTACTCCAACGAGGAATGAACACTGAAGCTTTCTTT. Its translation is CASSFLLQRGMNTEAFF.

Only one count was recorded for this clone. The J gene is TRBJ1-1, the V gene TRBV7-2; no firm D call. CDR1 and CDR2 (germline): SGHTA, FQGNSA. Trimming took off 5 bases at V and 3 bases at J, with 4 bases between the two ends. The CDR3 is made up of 11 amino acids. The CDR3 sequence is CASSDYTEAFF. The CDR3 DNA reads TGTGCCAGCAGCGACTACACTGAAGCTTTCTTT.

The chain couples TRBV27 to TRBJ2-5; a possible D gene is TRBD1 (5 bases). The germline V gene encodes CDR1 MNHEY and CDR2 SMNVEV (reference sequence). The CDR3 extends over 14 amino acids. Trimming took 6 bases from V and 3 from J, leaving 14 bases between them. DNA for the CDR3: TGTGCCAGCAGGCCAGGGTTCGTCAAAGAGACCCAGTACTTC. Translated: CASRPGFVKETQYF.

The gene calls are TRBV6-1 and TRBJ2-7, with a tentative D call TRBD2 (6 bases). CDR3 size: 18 residues. V gave up 1 base and J gave up 2 bases, with 21 bases separating them. Germline V gives CDR1 MNHNS, CDR2 SASEGT. The CDR3 nucleotides are TGTGCCAGCAGTGAAGGTCAGGGTCGGCGGGGTTCCCCCTACGAGCAGTACTTC. Protein product: CASSEGQGRRGSPYEQYF.

The rearrangement links TRBV4-3 to TRBJ2-2, with TRBD1 matching over 8 bases. V shed 0 bases and J 2 bases; nucleotides not matched to a gene: 8. The germline gives CDR1 LGHNA, CDR2 YSLEER. The CDR3 length is 18 residues. The chain's CDR3 is CASSQDSTGGSNTGELFF. The CDR3 DNA reads as TGCGCCAGCAGCCAAGATTCTACAGGGGGATCTAACACCGGGGAGCTGTTTTTT.

The gene calls are TRBV6-1 and TRBJ2-7, with a weak D call TRBD1 (6 bases). With 8 bases removed from V and 4 bases from J, the gap between germline ends came to 15 bases. CDR3 length: 13 residues. CDR1 is MNHNS, CDR2 SASEGT, per germline. CDR3 DNA: TGTGCCAGCGTACCGGGACAAGGGTACGAGCAGTACTTC. Translated, it gives CASVPGQGYEQYF.

This chain links TRBV25-1 with TRBJ2-1, with TRBD1 identical over 12 bases. The CDR3 extends over 14 amino acids. The V segment lost 8 bases and the J segment 8 bases; nucleotides outside the gene matches: 7. Germline values: CDR1 MGHDK, CDR2 SYGVNS. The CDR3 reads CASRGQGAVYEQFF. The CDR3 nucleotides read TGTGCCAGCCGGGGACAGGGGGCGGTCTATGAGCAGTTCTTC.

V and J are TRBV7-2 and TRBJ2-1, with D possibly matching TRBD2 (7 bases). Trimming pared 2 bases from V and 9 bases from J, leaving 20 bases between. The CDR3 runs 16 residues. The germline gives CDR1 SGHTA, CDR2 FQGNSA. CDR3 bases: TGTGCCAGCAGCTTATTCCGGGGGGCCGATCTCGGTGAGCAGTTCTTC. Its protein is CASSLFRGADLGEQFF.

The chain links TRBV28 to TRBJ1-2; D might be TRBD1 (5 bases). Trimming removed 6 bases from V and 6 bases from J, with 8 bases in between. The germline V gene encodes CDR1 MDHEN and CDR2 SYDVKM. This CDR3 comprises 11 residues. CDR3 in DNA: TGTGCCAGCAGGGGGGAGGATGGCTACACCTTC. As protein: CASRGEDGYTF.

The chain carries TRBV28 and TRBJ2-5, with 15 bases identical to TRBD2. Germline V gene lookup returns CDR1 MDHEN and CDR2 SYDVKM. There are 15 residues in the CDR3. J lost 2 bases, V lost 5 bases, and 0 bases had no gene match. CDR3 coding DNA: TGTGCCAGCAGTGGGACTAGCGGGGGGCAAGAGACCCAGTACTTC. Translation: CASSGTSGGQETQYF.

The chain uses TRBV7-9 and TRBJ2-7; D is possibly TRBD2 (5 bases). The V gene's germline CDR1 is SEHNR and CDR2 FQNEAQ (reference sequence). The CDR3 runs 13 residues. V was cut by 1 base and J by 2 bases, with 6 bases left in between. CDR3 residues: CASSLGEPYEQYF. The CDR3 DNA reads TGTGCCAGCAGCTTAGGGGAGCCCTACGAGCAGTACTTC.

This clone has a handful of counts. CDR3 in amino acids: CASSVATGAAGELFF. CDR3 nucleotides: TGTGCCAGCAGCGTAGCTACGGGGGCGGCCGGGGAGCTGTTTTTT. J is TRBJ2-2 and V is TRBV9, with D perhaps being TRBD1 or TRBD2 (6 bases each). Per the germline V gene, CDR1 is SGDLS and CDR2 is YYNGEE. Trimming cost V 0 bases and J 6 bases, with 12 bases left between them. The CDR3 covers 15 residues.

The chain carries TRBV9 and TRBJ2-7, with D perhaps TRBD2 (6 bases). V dropped 3 bases and J dropped 4 bases, with 20 bases sitting between them. Germline CDR1 SGDLS, CDR2 YYNGEE. There are 16 residues in the CDR3. CDR3 DNA: TGTGCCAGCAGCGCTGATGGGGCTTCCCGGGGGTACGAGCAGTACTTC. It encodes CASSADGASRGYEQYF.

This chain links TRBV5-4 with TRBJ1-2; D is unclear. The CDR3 runs 14 residues. Germline V CDR1 and CDR2: SGHNT, YYREEE (reference sequence). Trimming took off 0 bases at V and 7 bases at J, with 13 bases between the two ends. CDR3 sequence: CASSLENDRGGYTF. CDR3 in DNA: TGTGCCAGCAGCTTGGAGAACGACCGAGGTGGCTACACCTTC.